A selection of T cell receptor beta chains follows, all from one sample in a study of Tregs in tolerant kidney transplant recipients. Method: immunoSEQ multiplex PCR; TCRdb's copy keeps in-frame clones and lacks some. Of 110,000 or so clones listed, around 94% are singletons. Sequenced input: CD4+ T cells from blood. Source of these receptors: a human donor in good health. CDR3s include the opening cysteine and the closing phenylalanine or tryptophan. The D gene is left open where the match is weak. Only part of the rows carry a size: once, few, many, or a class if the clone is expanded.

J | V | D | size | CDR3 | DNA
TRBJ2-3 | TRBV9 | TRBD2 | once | CASSVDRDYRTTDTQYF | TGTGCCAGCAGCGTAGATCGGGACTACCGGACCACAGATACGCAGTATTTT
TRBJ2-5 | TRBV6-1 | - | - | CASSEGVMVGTQYF | TGTGCCAGCAGTGAAGGAGTTATGGTTGGGACCCAGTACTTC
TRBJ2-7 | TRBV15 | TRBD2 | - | CATGSGGSSYEQYF | TGTGCCACCGGGTCGGGGGGGAGCTCCTACGAGCAGTACTTC
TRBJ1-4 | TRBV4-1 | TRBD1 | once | CASSQGLRRQGPFRLFF | TGCGCCAGCAGCCAAGGATTAAGGAGACAGGGACCCTTTAGACTGTTTTTT
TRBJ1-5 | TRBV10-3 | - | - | CAISPQGGDNQPQHF | TGTGCCATCAGTCCACAGGGTGGTGACAATCAGCCCCAGCATTTT
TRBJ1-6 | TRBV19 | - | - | CASSVGRLSSYNSPLHF | TGTGCCAGTAGTGTGGGACGCCTGAGCTCCTATAATTCACCCCTCCACTTT
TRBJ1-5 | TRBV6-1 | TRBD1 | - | CASRRDRGSNQPQHF | TGTGCCAGCCGGAGGGACAGGGGAAGCAATCAGCCCCAGCATTTT
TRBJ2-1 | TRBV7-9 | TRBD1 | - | CASSLQGQSSYNEQFF | TGTGCCAGCAGCTTACAGGGACAGAGCTCCTACAATGAGCAGTTCTTC
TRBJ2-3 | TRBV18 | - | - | CASSPNGGPGDTQYF | TGTGCCAGCTCACCAAATGGGGGTCCGGGAGATACGCAGTATTTT
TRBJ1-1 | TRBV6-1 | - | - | CASRLNTEAFF | TGTGCCAGCCGCCTGAACACTGAAGCTTTCTTT
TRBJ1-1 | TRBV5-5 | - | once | CASSLGSRRGGKAFF | TGTGCCAGCAGCTTGGGCAGTAGGAGGGGAGGAAAAGCTTTCTTT
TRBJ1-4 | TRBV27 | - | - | CASSSSSSGPTNEKLFF | TGTGCCAGCAGTAGTTCCAGTTCGGGGCCAACTAATGAAAAACTGTTTTTT
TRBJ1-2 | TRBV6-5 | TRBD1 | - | CASSYRTGHYGYTF | TGTGCCAGCAGTTACAGGACAGGGCACTATGGCTACACCTTC
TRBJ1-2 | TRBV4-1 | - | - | CASSQPRETIYGYTF | TGCGCCAGCAGCCAACCCAGGGAAACGATTTATGGCTACACCTTC
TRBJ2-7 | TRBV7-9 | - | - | CASSFNPYGEQYF | TGTGCCAGCAGCTTTAACCCGTACGGCGAGCAGTACTTC
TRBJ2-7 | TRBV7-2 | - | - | CASSLAPASYEQYF | TGTGCCAGCAGCTTAGCGCCAGCCTCCTACGAGCAGTACTTC
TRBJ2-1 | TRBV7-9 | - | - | CASSLQGMSNEQFF | TGTGCCAGCAGCTTACAGGGTATGAGCAATGAGCAGTTCTTC
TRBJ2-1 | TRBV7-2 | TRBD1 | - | CASSIRDRGSYNEQFF | TGTGCCAGCAGCATCCGGGACAGGGGATCCTACAATGAGCAGTTCTTC
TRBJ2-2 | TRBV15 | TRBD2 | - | CATSVTSGARGGELFF | TGTGCCACCAGCGTGACTAGCGGGGCCCGGGGCGGGGAGCTGTTTTTT
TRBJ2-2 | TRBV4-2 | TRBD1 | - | CASSPNPGGQGKTGELFF | TGTGCCAGCAGCCCCAACCCCGGCGGACAGGGGAAAACCGGGGAGCTGTTTTTT
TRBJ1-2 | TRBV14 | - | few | CASSQVSGGLSYGYTF | TGTGCCAGCAGCCAAGTTTCGGGGGGTCTTAGCTATGGCTACACCTTC
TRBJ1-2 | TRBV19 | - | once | CASSIGQSNYGYTF | TGTGCCAGTAGTATAGGACAGAGTAACTATGGCTACACCTTC
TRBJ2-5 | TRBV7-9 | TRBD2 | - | CASSSIGGKETQYF | TGTGCCAGCAGCTCTATCGGGGGGAAAGAGACCCAGTACTTC